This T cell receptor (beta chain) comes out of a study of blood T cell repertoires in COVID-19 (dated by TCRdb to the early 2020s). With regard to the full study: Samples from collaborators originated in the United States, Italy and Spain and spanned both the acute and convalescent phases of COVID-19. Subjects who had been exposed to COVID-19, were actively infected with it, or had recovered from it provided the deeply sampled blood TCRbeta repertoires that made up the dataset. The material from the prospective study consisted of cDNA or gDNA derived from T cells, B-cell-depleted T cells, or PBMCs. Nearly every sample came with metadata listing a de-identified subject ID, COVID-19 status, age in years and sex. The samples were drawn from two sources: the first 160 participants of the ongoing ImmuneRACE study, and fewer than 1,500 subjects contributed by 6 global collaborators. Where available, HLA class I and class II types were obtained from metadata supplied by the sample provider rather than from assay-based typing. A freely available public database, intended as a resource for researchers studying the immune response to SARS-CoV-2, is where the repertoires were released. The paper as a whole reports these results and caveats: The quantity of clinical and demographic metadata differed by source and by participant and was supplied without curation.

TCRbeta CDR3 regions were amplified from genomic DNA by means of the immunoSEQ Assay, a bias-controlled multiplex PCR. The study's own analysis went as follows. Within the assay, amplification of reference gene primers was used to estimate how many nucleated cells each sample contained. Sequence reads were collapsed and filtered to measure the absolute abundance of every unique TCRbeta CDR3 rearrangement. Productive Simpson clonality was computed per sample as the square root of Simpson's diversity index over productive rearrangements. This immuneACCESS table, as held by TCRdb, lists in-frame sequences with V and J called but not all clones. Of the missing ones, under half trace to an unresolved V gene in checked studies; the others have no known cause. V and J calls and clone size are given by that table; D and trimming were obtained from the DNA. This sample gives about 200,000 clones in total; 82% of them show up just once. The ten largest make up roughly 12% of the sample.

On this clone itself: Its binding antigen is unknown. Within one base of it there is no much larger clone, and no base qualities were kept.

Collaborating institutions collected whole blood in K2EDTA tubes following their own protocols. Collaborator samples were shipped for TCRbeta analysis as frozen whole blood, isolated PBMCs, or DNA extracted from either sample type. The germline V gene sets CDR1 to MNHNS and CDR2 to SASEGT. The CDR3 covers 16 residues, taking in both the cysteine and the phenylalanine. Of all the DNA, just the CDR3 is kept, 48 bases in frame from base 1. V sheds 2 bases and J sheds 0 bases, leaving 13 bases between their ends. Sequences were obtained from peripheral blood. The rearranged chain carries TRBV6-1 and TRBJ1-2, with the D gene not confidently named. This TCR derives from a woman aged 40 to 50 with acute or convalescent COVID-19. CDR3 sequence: CASSERGSKANYGYTF. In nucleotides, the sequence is TGTGCCAGCAGTGAAAGAGGGTCCAAAGCTAACTATGGCTACACCTTC.